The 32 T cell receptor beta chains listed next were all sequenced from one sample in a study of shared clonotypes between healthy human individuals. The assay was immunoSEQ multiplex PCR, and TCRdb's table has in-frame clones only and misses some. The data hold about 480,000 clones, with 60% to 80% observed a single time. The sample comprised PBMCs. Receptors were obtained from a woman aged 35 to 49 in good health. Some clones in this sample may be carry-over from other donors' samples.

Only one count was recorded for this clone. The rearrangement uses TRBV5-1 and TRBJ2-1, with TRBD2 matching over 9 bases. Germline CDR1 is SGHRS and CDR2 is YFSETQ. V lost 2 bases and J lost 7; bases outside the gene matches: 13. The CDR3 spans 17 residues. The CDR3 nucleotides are TGCGCCAGCAGCTTAGGTCAGGGCGGGAGGGCCGAGAATGAGCAGTTCTTC. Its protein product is CASSLGQGGRAENEQFF.

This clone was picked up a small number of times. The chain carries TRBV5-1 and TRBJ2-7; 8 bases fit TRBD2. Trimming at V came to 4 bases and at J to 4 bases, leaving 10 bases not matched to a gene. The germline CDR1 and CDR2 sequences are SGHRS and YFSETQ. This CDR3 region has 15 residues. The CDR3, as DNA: TGCGCCAGCAGCCTCCATCCGGGACTAGAATACGAGCAGTACTTC. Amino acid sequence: CASSLHPGLEYEQYF.

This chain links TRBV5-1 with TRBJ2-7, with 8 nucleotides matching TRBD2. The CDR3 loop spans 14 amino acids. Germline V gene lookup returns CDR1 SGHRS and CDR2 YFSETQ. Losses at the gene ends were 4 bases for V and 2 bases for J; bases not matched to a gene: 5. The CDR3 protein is CASSPGGSAYEQYF. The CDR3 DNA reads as TGCGCCAGCAGCCCGGGAGGGAGTGCCTACGAGCAGTACTTC.

As DNA, the CDR3 is TGTGCCAGCAGCTTAAGAGGACAGTCAGAGGAGACCCAGTACTTC. It encodes CASSLRGQSEETQYF. The chain has TRBV13 and TRBJ2-5; D is perhaps TRBD1 (6 bases). This CDR3 is 15 amino acids long. Between the trimmed V and J ends, which lost 2 bases and 5 bases, there was a span of 15 bases. CDR1 is PRHDT, CDR2 FYEKMQ, per germline (reference sequence). The variable domain in full, with the rest retrieved from reference TRBV13 and TRBJ2-5, is AAGVIQSPRHLIKEKRETATLKCYPIPRHDTVYWYQQGPGQDPQFLISFYEKMQSDKGSIPDRFSAQQFSDYHSELNMSSLELGDSALYFCASSLRGQSEETQYFGPGTRLLVL.

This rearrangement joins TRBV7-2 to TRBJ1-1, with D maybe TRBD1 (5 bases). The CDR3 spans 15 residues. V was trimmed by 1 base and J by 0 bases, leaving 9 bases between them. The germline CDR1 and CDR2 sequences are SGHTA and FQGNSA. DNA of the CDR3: TGTGCCAGCAGCTTAGTGGCAGGGATGAACACTGAAGCTTTCTTT. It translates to CASSLVAGMNTEAFF.

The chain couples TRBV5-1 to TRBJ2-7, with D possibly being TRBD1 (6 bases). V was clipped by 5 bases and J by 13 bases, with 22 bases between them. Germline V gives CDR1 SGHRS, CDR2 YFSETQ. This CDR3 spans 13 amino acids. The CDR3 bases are TGCGCCAGCAGGGAGTTCCGGGACACCCGATTTTACTTC. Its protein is CASREFRDTRFYF.

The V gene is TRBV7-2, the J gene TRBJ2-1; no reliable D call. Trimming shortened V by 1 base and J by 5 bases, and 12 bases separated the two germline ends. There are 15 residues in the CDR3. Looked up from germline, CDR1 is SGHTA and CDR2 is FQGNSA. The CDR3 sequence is CASSLDSAINNEQFF. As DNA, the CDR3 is TGTGCCAGCAGCTTAGACTCAGCCATAAACAATGAGCAGTTCTTC.

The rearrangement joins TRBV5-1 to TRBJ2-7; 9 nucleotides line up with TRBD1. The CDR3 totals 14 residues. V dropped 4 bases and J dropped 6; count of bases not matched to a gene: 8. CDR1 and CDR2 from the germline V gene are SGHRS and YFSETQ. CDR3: CASSPGTGLSEQYF. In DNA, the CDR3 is TGCGCCAGCAGCCCCGGGACAGGGCTGAGCGAGCAGTACTTC.

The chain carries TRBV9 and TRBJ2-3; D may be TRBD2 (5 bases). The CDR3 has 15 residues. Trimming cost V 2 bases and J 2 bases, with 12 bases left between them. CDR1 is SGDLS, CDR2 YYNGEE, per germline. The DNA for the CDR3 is TGTGCCAGCAGCGTCGGTAGCGAGCTCACAGATACGCAGTATTTT. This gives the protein CASSVGSELTDTQYF.

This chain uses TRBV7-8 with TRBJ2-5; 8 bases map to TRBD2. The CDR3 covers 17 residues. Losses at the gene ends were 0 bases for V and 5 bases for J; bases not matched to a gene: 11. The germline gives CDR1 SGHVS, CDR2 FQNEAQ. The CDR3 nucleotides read TGTGCCAGCAGCTTAGCGATTGGTAGCGGGGTGGGGGAGACCCAGTACTTC. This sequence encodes CASSLAIGSGVGETQYF.

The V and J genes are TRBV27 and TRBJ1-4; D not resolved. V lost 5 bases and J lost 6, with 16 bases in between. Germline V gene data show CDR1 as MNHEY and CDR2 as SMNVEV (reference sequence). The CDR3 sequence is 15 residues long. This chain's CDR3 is CASSERVFSHEKLFF. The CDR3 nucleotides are TGTGCCAGCAGTGAGCGGGTGTTCTCCCATGAAAAACTGTTTTTT. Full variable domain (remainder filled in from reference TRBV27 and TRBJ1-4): EAQVTQNPRYLITVTGKKLTVTCSQNMNHEYMSWYRQDPGLGLRQIYYSMNVEVTDKGDVPEGYKVSRKEKRNFPLILESPSPNQTSLYFCASSERVFSHEKLFFGSGTQLSVL.

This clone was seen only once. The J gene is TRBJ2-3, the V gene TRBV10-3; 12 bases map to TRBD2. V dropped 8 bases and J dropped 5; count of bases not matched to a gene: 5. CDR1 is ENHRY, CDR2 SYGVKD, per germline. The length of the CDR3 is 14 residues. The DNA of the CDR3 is TGTGCCATCGCTAGCGGGAGGGCCGAAGATACGCAGTATTTT. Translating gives CAIASGRAEDTQYF.

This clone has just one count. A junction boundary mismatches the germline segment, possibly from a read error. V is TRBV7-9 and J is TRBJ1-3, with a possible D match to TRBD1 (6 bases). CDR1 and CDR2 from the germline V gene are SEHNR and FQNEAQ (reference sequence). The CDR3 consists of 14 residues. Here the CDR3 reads CASSARLVKGELHF. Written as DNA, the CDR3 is TGTGCCAGCAGCGCGAGATTAGTAAAGGGGGAGTTACATTTT.

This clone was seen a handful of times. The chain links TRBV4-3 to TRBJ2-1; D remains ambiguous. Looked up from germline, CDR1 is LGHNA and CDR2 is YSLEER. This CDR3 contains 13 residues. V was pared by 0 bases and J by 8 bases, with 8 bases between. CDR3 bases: TGCGCCAGCAGCCAAGAGATCCATGATGAGCAGTTCTTC. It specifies CASSQEIHDEQFF.

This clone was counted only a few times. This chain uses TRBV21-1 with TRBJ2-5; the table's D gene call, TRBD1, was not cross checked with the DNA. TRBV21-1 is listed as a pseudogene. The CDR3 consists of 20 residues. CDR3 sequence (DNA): TGTGCCAGCAGCAAAGTAAGGGGGCTAAGGGAGGACCCAAGGGGGGAGACCCAGTACTTC. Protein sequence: CASSKVRGLREDPRGETQYF.

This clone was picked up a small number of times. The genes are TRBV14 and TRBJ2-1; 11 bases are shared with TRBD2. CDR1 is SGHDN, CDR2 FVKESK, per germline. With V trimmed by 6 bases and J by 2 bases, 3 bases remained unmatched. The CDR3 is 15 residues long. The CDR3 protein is CASSQGLAAYNEQFF. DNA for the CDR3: TGTGCCAGCAGTCAGGGACTAGCGGCCTACAATGAGCAGTTCTTC.

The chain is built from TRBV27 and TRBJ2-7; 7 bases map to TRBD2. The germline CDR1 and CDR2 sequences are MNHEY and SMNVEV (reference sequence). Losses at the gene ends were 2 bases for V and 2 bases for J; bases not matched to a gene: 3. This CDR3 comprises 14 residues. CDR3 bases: TGTGCCAGCAGTTTAGGGGCGGGAGCCTACGAGCAGTACTTC. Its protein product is CASSLGAGAYEQYF.

CDR3 loop: CASSSTRVQETQYF. The CDR3 region has the DNA TGCGCCAGCAGCTCAACGAGGGTCCAAGAGACCCAGTACTTC. The V call is TRBV4-1, the J call TRBJ2-5; perhaps TRBD2 as D (5 bases). V was cut by 5 bases and J by 1 base, with 11 bases left in between. There are 14 residues in the CDR3. The germline V gene has CDR1 MGHRA and CDR2 YSYEKL.

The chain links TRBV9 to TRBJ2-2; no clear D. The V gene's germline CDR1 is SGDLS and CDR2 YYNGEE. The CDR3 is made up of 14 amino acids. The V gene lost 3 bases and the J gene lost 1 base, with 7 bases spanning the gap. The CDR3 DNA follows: TGTGCCAGCAGCGAAACGGTGAACACCGGGGAGCTGTTTTTT. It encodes CASSETVNTGELFF.

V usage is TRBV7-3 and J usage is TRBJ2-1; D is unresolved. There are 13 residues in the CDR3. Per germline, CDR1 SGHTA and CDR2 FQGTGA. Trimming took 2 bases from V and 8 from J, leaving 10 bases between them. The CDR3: CASSLGRRDEQFF. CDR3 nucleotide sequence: TGTGCCAGCAGCTTAGGACGCAGAGATGAGCAGTTCTTC.

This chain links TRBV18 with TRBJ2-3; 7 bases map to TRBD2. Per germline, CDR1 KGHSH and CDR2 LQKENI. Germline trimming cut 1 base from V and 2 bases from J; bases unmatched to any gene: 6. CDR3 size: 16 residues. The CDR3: CASSPLSSGVTDTQYF. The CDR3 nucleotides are TGTGCCAGCTCACCACTTTCTAGCGGAGTCACAGATACGCAGTATTTT.

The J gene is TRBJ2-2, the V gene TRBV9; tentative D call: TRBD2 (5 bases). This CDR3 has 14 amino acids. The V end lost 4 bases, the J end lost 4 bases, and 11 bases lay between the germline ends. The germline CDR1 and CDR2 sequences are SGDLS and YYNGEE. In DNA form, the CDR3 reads TGTGCCAGCAGCCCACGTGGGAGCACCGGGGAGCTGTTTTTT. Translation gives CASSPRGSTGELFF.

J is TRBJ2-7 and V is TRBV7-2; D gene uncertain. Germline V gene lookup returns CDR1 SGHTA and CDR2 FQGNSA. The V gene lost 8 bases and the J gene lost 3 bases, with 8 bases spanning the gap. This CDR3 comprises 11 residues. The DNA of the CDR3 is TGTGCCAGCGAGCTAAACTACGAGCAGTACTTC. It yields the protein CASELNYEQYF.

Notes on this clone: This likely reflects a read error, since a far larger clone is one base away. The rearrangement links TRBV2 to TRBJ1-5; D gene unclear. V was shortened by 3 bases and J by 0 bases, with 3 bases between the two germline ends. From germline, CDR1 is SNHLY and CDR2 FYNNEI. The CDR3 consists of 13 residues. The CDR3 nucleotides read TGTGCCAGCAGTGACACTAGCAATCAGCCCCAGCATTTT. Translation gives CASSDTSNQPQHF.

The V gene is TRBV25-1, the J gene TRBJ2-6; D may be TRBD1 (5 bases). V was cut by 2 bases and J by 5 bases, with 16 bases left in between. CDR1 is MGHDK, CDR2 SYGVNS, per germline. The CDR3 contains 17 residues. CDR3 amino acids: CASSESVGQSRANVLTF. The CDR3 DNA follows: TGTGCCAGCAGTGAAAGTGTTGGACAAAGTCGGGCCAACGTCCTGACTTTC.

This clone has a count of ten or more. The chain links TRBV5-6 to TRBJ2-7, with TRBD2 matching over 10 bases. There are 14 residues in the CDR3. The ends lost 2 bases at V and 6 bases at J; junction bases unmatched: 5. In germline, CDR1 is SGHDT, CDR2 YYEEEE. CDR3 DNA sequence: TGTGCCAGCAGCTTTTCGGGACTAGCGAGCGAGCAGTACTTC. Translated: CASSFSGLASEQYF.

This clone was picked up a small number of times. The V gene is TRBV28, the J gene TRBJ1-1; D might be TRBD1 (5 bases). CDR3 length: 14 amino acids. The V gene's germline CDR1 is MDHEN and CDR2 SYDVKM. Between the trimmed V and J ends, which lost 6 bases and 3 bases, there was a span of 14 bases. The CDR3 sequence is CASRLSGTYTEAFF. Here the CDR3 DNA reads TGTGCCAGCAGGTTAAGCGGGACCTACACTGAAGCTTTCTTT. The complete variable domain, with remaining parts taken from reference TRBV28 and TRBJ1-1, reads DVKVTQSSRYLVKRTGEKVFLECVQDMDHENMFWYRQDPGLGLRLIYFSYDVKMKEKGDIPEGYSVSREKKERFSLILESASTNQTSMYLCASRLSGTYTEAFFGQGTRLTVV.

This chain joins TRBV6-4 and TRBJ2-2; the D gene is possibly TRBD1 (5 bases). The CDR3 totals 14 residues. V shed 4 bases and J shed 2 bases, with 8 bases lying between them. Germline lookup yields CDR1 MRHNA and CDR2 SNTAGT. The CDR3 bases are TGTGCCAGCAGTGTCGGACATAACACCGGGGAGCTGTTTTTT. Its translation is CASSVGHNTGELFF.

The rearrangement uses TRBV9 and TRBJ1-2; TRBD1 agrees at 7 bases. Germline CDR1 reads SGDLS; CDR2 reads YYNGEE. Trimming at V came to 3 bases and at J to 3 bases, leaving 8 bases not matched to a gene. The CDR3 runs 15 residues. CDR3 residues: CASSGDRELHYGYTF. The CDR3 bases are TGTGCCAGCAGCGGAGACAGGGAACTTCACTATGGCTACACCTTC.

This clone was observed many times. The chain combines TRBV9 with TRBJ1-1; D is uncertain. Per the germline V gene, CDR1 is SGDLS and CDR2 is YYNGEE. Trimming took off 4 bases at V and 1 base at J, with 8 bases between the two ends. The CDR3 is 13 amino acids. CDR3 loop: CASSLNRNTEAFF. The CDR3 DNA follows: TGTGCCAGCAGCCTCAACAGGAACACTGAAGCTTTCTTT.

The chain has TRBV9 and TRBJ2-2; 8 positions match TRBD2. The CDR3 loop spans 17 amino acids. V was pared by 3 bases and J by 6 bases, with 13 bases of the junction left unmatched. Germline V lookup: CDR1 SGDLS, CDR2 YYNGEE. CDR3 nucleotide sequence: TGTGCCAGCAGCGCGATACTAGCGGCCAGGACGGCCGGGGAGCTGTTTTTT. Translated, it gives CASSAILAARTAGELFF.

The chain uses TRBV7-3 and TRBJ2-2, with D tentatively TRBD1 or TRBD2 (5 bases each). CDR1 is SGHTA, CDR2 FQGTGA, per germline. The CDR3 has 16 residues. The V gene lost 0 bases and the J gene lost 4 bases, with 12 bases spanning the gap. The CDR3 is CASSLTGTPGTGELFF. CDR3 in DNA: TGTGCCAGCAGCTTAACGGGGACCCCGGGCACCGGGGAGCTGTTTTTT.